The 28 T cell receptor beta chains presented below share a single source sample, sequenced in a study of cytomegalovirus exposure and HLA in healthy donors. Primers included in the PCR were 60 Vbeta and 13 Jbeta primers. Using immunoSEQ multiplex PCR, the repertoire was profiled, and TCRdb retains in-frame clones only, with some absent. The top ten clones hold about 4.9% of a sample with approximately 110,000 clones, around 78% of them seen once. Sequencing used PBMCs. Source of these receptors: a man aged 55 to 70 in good health and CMV-seropositive.

This clone has a single count. V usage is TRBV5-1 and J usage is TRBJ2-1; the match to TRBD2 covers 8 bases. Trimming at V came to 4 bases and at J to 5 bases, leaving 11 bases not matched to a gene. Germline V gene data show CDR1 as SGHRS and CDR2 as YFSETQ. The length of the CDR3 is 16 residues. The CDR3: CASSPHQRGWDNEQFF. CDR3 coding DNA: TGCGCCAGCAGCCCCCACCAGCGGGGGTGGGACAATGAGCAGTTCTTC.

J is TRBJ1-1 and V is TRBV5-1, with D possibly being TRBD1 (6 bases). The length of the CDR3 is 14 residues. Germline V lookup: CDR1 SGHRS, CDR2 YFSETQ. Trimming removed 4 bases from V and 4 bases from J, with 14 bases in between. The chain's CDR3 is CASSPTGLSTEAFF. CDR3 bases: TGCGCCAGCAGCCCAACAGGGCTCAGCACTGAAGCTTTCTTT.

The chain recombines TRBV5-5 with TRBJ2-5, with TRBD2 matching over 7 bases. The CDR3 loop spans 15 amino acids. V was clipped by 0 bases and J by 5 bases; unmatched bases: 7. CDR1 and CDR2 from the germline V gene are SGHKS and YYEKEE (reference sequence). The CDR3 loop is CASSLVFSGAETQYF. As DNA, the CDR3 is TGTGCCAGCAGCTTGGTGTTCAGCGGGGCGGAGACCCAGTACTTC.

The chain employs TRBV19 and TRBJ1-4; TRBD1 agrees at 9 bases. Germline trimming cut 10 bases from V and 8 bases from J; bases unmatched to any gene: 11. The CDR3 length is 14 residues. CDR1 LNHDA and CDR2 SQIVND come from the germline V gene (reference sequence). As DNA, the CDR3 is TGTGCCACTAGATGGGACAGGGTTGACGAAAAACTGTTTTTT. Amino acids: CATRWDRVDEKLFF.

This clone was picked up a small number of times. CDR3 protein: CASSLLGTEVWYGYTF. Here the CDR3 DNA reads TGTGCCAGCAGTTTATTGGGGACAGAAGTATGGTATGGCTACACCTTC. The chain employs TRBV28 and TRBJ1-2; the match to TRBD1 covers 7 bases. Per germline, CDR1 MDHEN and CDR2 SYDVKM. V lost 1 base and J lost 5; bases outside the gene matches: 10. This CDR3 comprises 16 residues.

This clone was found a few times. V gene TRBV6-5 combines with J gene TRBJ1-6; D is perhaps TRBD1 (5 bases). This CDR3 is 16 amino acids long. V was cut by 0 bases and J by 7 bases, with 13 bases left in between. Germline V gene lookup returns CDR1 MNHEY and CDR2 SVGAGI. Here the CDR3 DNA reads TGTGCCAGCAGTTACTCGATCGGGGGTGGAAATTCACCCCTCCACTTT. This gives the protein CASSYSIGGGNSPLHF.

The CDR3 coding sequence is TGTGCCAGTAGGAGTCCGGGACAGGATAATTCACCCCTCCACTTT. Its translation: CASRSPGQDNSPLHF. The rearrangement joins TRBV19 to TRBJ1-6; 8 bases are shared with TRBD1. V shed 6 bases and J 5 bases; nucleotides not matched to a gene: 6. In germline, CDR1 is LNHDA, CDR2 SQIVND (reference sequence). This CDR3 contains 15 residues. The full variable domain, its missing parts supplied by reference TRBV19 and TRBJ1-6, is DGGITQSPKYLFRKEGQNVTLSCEQNLNHDAMYWYRQDPGQGLRLIYYSQIVNDFQKGDIAEGYSVSREKKESFPLTVTSAQKNPTAFYLCASRSPGQDNSPLHFGNGTRLTVT.

The V call is TRBV14, the J call TRBJ1-4; a possible D gene is TRBD1 (6 bases). Germline values: CDR1 SGHDN, CDR2 FVKESK. V gave up 1 base and J gave up 8 bases, with 8 bases separating them. This CDR3 has 13 residues. The CDR3, as DNA: TGTGCCAGCAGCCAAGTACAGGGCGAAAAACTGTTTTTT. Translated, it gives CASSQVQGEKLFF.

The CDR3 DNA reads as TGTGCCAGCAGGGGAAGGACTAGCGGGGGGAAGGTGTTTTTT. Its translation is CASRGRTSGGKVFF. J is TRBJ2-2 and V is TRBV28; 14 nucleotides line up with TRBD2. Unmatched junction bases numbered 9, after V lost 6 bases and J lost 15 bases. This CDR3 is 14 amino acids long. CDR1 and CDR2 (germline): MDHEN, SYDVKM.

The J gene is TRBJ1-2, the V gene TRBV6-5; D is possibly TRBD1 (6 bases). Per the germline V gene, CDR1 is MNHEY and CDR2 is SVGAGI. V was pared by 5 bases and J by 5 bases, with 12 bases between. CDR3 length equals 13 residues. This CDR3 reads CASSQTGYYGYTF. In DNA form, the CDR3 reads TGTGCCAGCAGTCAGACAGGCTATTATGGCTACACCTTC.

V gene TRBV9 combines with J gene TRBJ1-6; D unresolved. The CDR3 is 14 amino acids. Per the germline V gene, CDR1 is SGDLS and CDR2 is YYNGEE. Trimming pared 3 bases from V and 2 bases from J, leaving 6 bases between. CDR3 bases: TGTGCCAGCAGCGGACTCCCCTATAATTCACCCCTCCACTTT. This encodes CASSGLPYNSPLHF.

V gene TRBV28 combines with J gene TRBJ2-7; D perhaps matches TRBD2 (5 bases). The germline V gene encodes CDR1 MDHEN and CDR2 SYDVKM. The CDR3 is 14 residues long. Between the trimmed V and J ends, which lost 6 bases and 6 bases, there was a span of 18 bases. The CDR3 nucleotides are TGTGCCAGCAGATTAGTTATCGGGGTCAGCGAGCAGTACTTC. Translated: CASRLVIGVSEQYF.

The rearrangement joins TRBV6-1 to TRBJ2-3; a weak D match, TRBD2 (6 bases). Germline V gene data show CDR1 as MNHNS and CDR2 as SASEGT. V lost 5 bases and J lost 5, with 8 bases in between. This CDR3 comprises 12 residues. The chain's CDR3 is CASSSGGDTQYF. CDR3 bases: TGTGCCAGCAGTTCCGGGGGAGATACGCAGTATTTT.

This rearrangement joins TRBV9 to TRBJ1-4; 9 bases align to TRBD1. Germline CDR1 is SGDLS and CDR2 is YYNGEE. Trimming took 2 bases from V and 2 from J; bases not matched to a gene: 1. The CDR3 spans 15 residues. The CDR3 reads CASSVGQGTNEKLFF. In nucleotides, the CDR3 is TGTGCCAGCAGCGTGGGACAGGGCACTAATGAAAAACTGTTTTTT.

The chain is built from TRBV18 and TRBJ1-2, with D possibly matching TRBD1 (6 bases). This CDR3 has 14 residues. Germline V lookup: CDR1 KGHSH, CDR2 LQKENI. Trimming removed 3 bases from V and 3 bases from J, with 11 bases in between. In DNA, the CDR3 is TGTGCCAGCTCACCGCCAGGGGTCTACTATGGCTACACCTTC. Protein product: CASSPPGVYYGYTF.

The chain employs TRBV6-1 and TRBJ2-7; no firm D call. V gave up 2 bases and J gave up 3 bases, with 5 bases separating them. CDR1 and CDR2 (germline): MNHNS, SASEGT. This CDR3 comprises 12 residues. In DNA, the CDR3 is TGTGCCAGCAGTGAAACACGCTACGAGCAGTACTTC. This codes for CASSETRYEQYF.

The J gene is TRBJ2-5, the V gene TRBV29-1, with 10 positions matching TRBD1. Trimming removed 3 bases from V and 4 bases from J; junction bases left unmatched: 14. The CDR3 has 17 amino acids. Germline V CDR1 and CDR2: SQVTM, ANQGSEA. CDR3 coding DNA: TGCAGCGTTGAGAGTACTTCCGGGACAGGGGTTTCAGAGACCCAGTACTTC. This encodes CSVESTSGTGVSETQYF.

The chain carries TRBV9 and TRBJ1-6; D is unresolved. V gave up 0 bases and J gave up 12 bases, with 10 bases separating them. The CDR3 is 13 amino acids. CDR1 and CDR2 (germline): SGDLS, YYNGEE. The CDR3 here is CASSVALRGPLHF. In DNA form, the CDR3 reads TGTGCCAGCAGCGTAGCTCTGAGAGGACCCCTCCACTTT.

V gene TRBV29-1 combines with J gene TRBJ1-4; 8 bases match TRBD1. In germline, CDR1 is SQVTM, CDR2 ANQGSEA. V lost 7 bases and J lost 7; bases outside the gene matches: 8. The CDR3 loop spans 13 amino acids. The CDR3 loop is CSGGGQAGEKLFF. The CDR3 DNA reads TGCAGCGGGGGGGGACAGGCGGGTGAAAAACTGTTTTTT.

The chain is built from TRBV5-6 and TRBJ2-5; TRBD1 is a possible D gene (6 bases). The V gene's germline CDR1 is SGHDT and CDR2 YYEEEE. The CDR3 runs 14 residues. Between the trimmed V and J ends, which lost 1 base and 3 bases, there was a span of 10 bases. This chain's CDR3 is CASSLSGEKETQYF. CDR3 bases: TGTGCCAGCAGCTTGTCAGGGGAGAAAGAGACCCAGTACTTC.

This clone has just one count. The gene calls are TRBV4-1 and TRBJ2-5, with D possibly matching TRBD2 (6 bases). Per the germline V gene, CDR1 is MGHRA and CDR2 is YSYEKL. CDR3 length: 16 residues. The germline V and J ends were trimmed by 0 bases and 11 bases, with 22 bases remaining between them. The CDR3 sequence is CASSQDRGYRGEEQYF. DNA for the CDR3: TGCGCCAGCAGCCAAGATCGGGGGTACCGCGGGGAAGAGCAGTACTTC.

This clone was observed a single time. The genes are TRBV5-5 and TRBJ2-5; the match to TRBD1 covers 7 bases. Trimming at V came to 4 bases and at J to 5 bases, leaving 11 bases not matched to a gene. The CDR3 totals 15 residues. CDR1 and CDR2 from the germline V gene are SGHKS and YYEKEE (reference sequence). This CDR3 is CASSTQGTLGETQYF. The CDR3 bases are TGTGCCAGCAGCACACAGGGGACCCTGGGGGAGACCCAGTACTTC.

This clone came up once. The rearrangement uses TRBV2 and TRBJ1-2; tentatively, D is TRBD1 (5 bases). There are 14 residues in the CDR3. Germline CDR1 and CDR2: SNHLY and FYNNEI. Trimming cost V 7 bases and J 8 bases, with 20 bases left between them. The CDR3 DNA reads TGTGCCAGCACCCAGACAGTACCAACGCCAGGCTACACCTTC. This codes for CASTQTVPTPGYTF.

This sequence joins TRBV4-2 and TRBJ2-3; D not resolved. Germline-derived CDR1 and CDR2 are LGHNA and YNFKEQ. CDR3 length: 16 residues. Trimming pared 2 bases from V and 2 bases from J, leaving 14 bases between. The CDR3: CASSQYGGPHTDTQYF. The CDR3 DNA sequence: TGTGCCAGCAGCCAATACGGCGGTCCACACACAGATACGCAGTATTTT.

This chain joins TRBV10-3 and TRBJ2-2; 7 bases map to TRBD2. CDR1 ENHRY and CDR2 SYGVKD come from the germline V gene. Losses at the gene ends were 6 bases for V and 2 bases for J; bases not matched to a gene: 6. The length of the CDR3 is 15 residues. For the CDR3, the DNA is TGTGCCATCAGCCTCAGCGGGGCCAACACCGGGGAGCTGTTTTTT. It codes for CAISLSGANTGELFF.

The chain employs TRBV7-9 and TRBJ2-2; 7 nucleotides agree with TRBD2. The CDR3 loop spans 14 amino acids. J lost 6 bases, V lost 7 bases, and 8 bases had no gene match. The germline V gene encodes CDR1 SEHNR and CDR2 FQNEAQ (reference sequence). CDR3 nucleotides: TGTGCCAGCAACCGAGGGAGGGAGGCCGGGGAGCTGTTTTTT. This sequence encodes CASNRGREAGELFF.

The gene calls are TRBV5-6 and TRBJ2-1, with a weak D call TRBD1 (6 bases). V lost 1 base and J 0 bases, leaving 8 bases between the germline ends. The CDR3 totals 15 residues. Germline values: CDR1 SGHDT, CDR2 YYEEEE. CDR3 in amino acids: CASSLPGDSYNEQFF. In DNA, the CDR3 is TGTGCCAGCAGCTTGCCAGGGGACTCCTACAATGAGCAGTTCTTC.

This clone came up a few times. CDR3 region: CASSPRDLALNTGELFF. The CDR3 nucleotides read TGCGCCAGCAGCCCACGGGACTTAGCCCTGAACACCGGGGAGCTGTTTTTT. The genes are TRBV4-1 and TRBJ2-2; D may be TRBD2 (6 bases). Per the germline V gene, CDR1 is MGHRA and CDR2 is YSYEKL. This CDR3 contains 17 residues. Trimming cost V 4 bases and J 1 base, with 16 bases left between them.